This passage covers 4 T cell receptor beta chains from one sample sequenced in a study of STAT3 mutations in large granular lymphocyte leukemia. Study-wide findings and caveats: At least one immunodominant TCR beta clonotype appeared in every T-cell large granular lymphocyte leukemia patient.

These receptors have no identified antigens. TCRdb's copy holds only in-frame clones and misses some; the assay was immunoSEQ multiplex PCR. The sample holds approximately 31,000 clones; around 85% are singletons and the top ten take about an eighth. Sequenced sample: peripheral blood mononuclear cells. The receptors originated from a man between 60 and 70 years old with T-cell large granular lymphocyte leukemia. Some clones in this sample may be carry-over from other donors' samples.

The chain uses TRBV4-3 and TRBJ2-2, with D perhaps TRBD2 (7 bases). V was trimmed by 3 bases and J by 6 bases, leaving 20 bases between them. This CDR3 is 17 amino acids long. Germline V gene data show CDR1 as LGHNA and CDR2 as YSLEER. CDR3 DNA: TGCGCCAGCAGCCAGGCTGTCGGGGGGCGAATCTCCGGGGAGCTGTTTTTT. It is translated as CASSQAVGGRISGELFF.

This clone appeared a single time. The gene calls are TRBV7-2 and TRBJ2-1; 8 bases are shared with TRBD2. From germline, CDR1 is SGHTA and CDR2 FQGNSA. The CDR3 loop spans 14 amino acids. V lost 4 bases to trimming and J lost 9 bases; unmatched junction nucleotides: 8. CDR3 protein: CASSSGTRSSEQFF. As DNA, the CDR3 is TGTGCCAGCAGCTCCGGGACTAGGTCTAGTGAGCAGTTCTTC.

The gene calls are TRBV11-2 and TRBJ2-1; D unclear. The germline V gene encodes CDR1 SGHAT and CDR2 FQNNGV. V lost 5 bases and J lost 9, with 26 bases in between. The CDR3 length is 17 residues. CDR3 amino acids: CASSPPAVRRRFGEQFF. CDR3 in DNA: TGTGCCAGCAGCCCCCCCGCTGTCCGAAGAAGATTTGGTGAGCAGTTCTTC.

This clone came up a few times. The rearrangement joins TRBV30 to TRBJ2-1; TRBD2 aligns across 11 bases. Germline V CDR1 and CDR2: GTSNPN, SVGIG (reference sequence). This CDR3 contains 17 residues. Germline trimming cut 2 bases from V and 9 bases from J; bases unmatched to any gene: 15. The CDR3 nucleotides read TGTGCCTGGAGTCTTCGAACTAGCGGGAGTTTAGGAAGTGAGCAGTTCTTC. It translates to CAWSLRTSGSLGSEQFF.